This is a list of T cell receptor beta chains from one sample in a study of blood T cell repertoires in COVID-19. The assay was immunoSEQ multiplex PCR, and TCRdb's table has in-frame clones only and misses some. The table has 160,000 or so clones, more than 85% seen once; the top ten hold about 1.2%. The sequenced material came from PBMCs or T cells enriched from blood (not recorded which). These receptors all stem from a human donor with acute COVID-19. The donor label of this sample is uncertain. CDR3s include the opening cysteine and the closing phenylalanine or tryptophan. D genes are given only for firm matches. Not every row has a clone size; where given, it reads once, few, many or a size class.

v_gene	j_gene	d_gene	abundance	CDR3aa	CDR3nt
TRBV9	TRBJ2-5	TRBD2	NA	CASSVAVSGGGETQYF	TGTGCCAGCAGCGTAGCGGTTAGCGGGGGAGGAGAGACCCAGTACTTC
TRBV6-5	TRBJ2-5	TRBD2	once	CASRGVVRGTQYF	TGTGCCAGCCGGGGGGTAGTGAGGGGGACCCAGTACTTC
TRBV6-4	TRBJ2-6	TRBD2	NA	CASSASGGSGANVLTF	TGTGCCAGCAGTGCTAGCGGGGGCTCTGGGGCCAACGTCCTGACTTTC
TRBV13	TRBJ2-3	NA	NA	CASQIGGTDTQYF	TGTGCCAGCCAGATCGGGGGCACAGATACGCAGTATTTT
TRBV9	TRBJ1-6	TRBD1	NA	CASSVRDRRNSPLHF	TGTGCCAGCAGCGTGCGGGACAGGCGAAATTCACCCCTCCACTTT
TRBV19	TRBJ1-2	NA	NA	CASSIDTGGRHGYTF	TGTGCCAGTAGTATAGATACAGGCGGCAGACATGGCTACACCTTC
TRBV4-3	TRBJ1-6	NA	NA	CASSQALLAESPLHF	TGCGCCAGCAGCCAAGCCTTACTGGCGGAGTCACCCCTCCACTTT
TRBV7-2	TRBJ1-5	NA	NA	CASSLAGASQPQHF	TGTGCCAGCAGCTTAGCAGGGGCAAGCCAGCCCCAGCATTTT
TRBV4-3	TRBJ2-6	NA	once	CASSQERAGAPGANVLTF	TGCGCCAGCAGCCAAGAGCGGGCAGGGGCGCCTGGGGCCAACGTCCTGACTTTC
TRBV20-1	TRBJ1-1	NA	NA	CSARVIRGAFF	TGCAGTGCTAGAGTGATAAGGGGAGCTTTCTTT
TRBV11-2	TRBJ2-7	TRBD2	NA	CASSLIAGGRGPYEQYF	TGTGCCAGCAGCTTAATAGCGGGGGGCAGGGGACCCTACGAGCAGTACTTC
TRBV5-4	TRBJ2-3	NA	NA	CASSLGPPNTDTQYF	TGTGCCAGCAGCTTGGGGCCACCGAACACAGATACGCAGTATTTT
TRBV27	TRBJ2-5	NA	NA	CASSPPPGRKETQYF	TGTGCCAGCAGCCCCCCCCCAGGGAGGAAAGAGACCCAGTACTTC
TRBV7-9	TRBJ2-7	NA	NA	CASSLGASYEQYF	TGTGCCAGCAGCTTAGGAGCATCCTACGAGCAGTACTTC
TRBV7-8	TRBJ2-1	NA	NA	CASIGSRGNEQFF	TGTGCCAGCATAGGGTCTAGGGGCAATGAGCAGTTCTTC
TRBV19	TRBJ2-5	NA	NA	CASSIEAGGETQYF	TGTGCCAGTAGTATAGAGGCAGGAGGAGAGACCCAGTACTTC
TRBV9	TRBJ2-1	TRBD2	NA	CASSPGLAVNEQFF	TGTGCCAGCAGCCCGGGACTAGCCGTCAATGAGCAGTTCTTC
TRBV12-5	TRBJ2-5	TRBD2	NA	CASGLVGLAGGSYQETQYF	TGTGCTAGTGGTTTGGTAGGGCTAGCGGGGGGCAGCTACCAAGAGACCCAGTACTTC
TRBV28	TRBJ1-2	NA	NA	CASTSAPLGVYGYTF	TGTGCCAGCACCTCCGCTCCCCTCGGGGTCTATGGCTACACCTTC
TRBV7-9	TRBJ1-2	TRBD1	NA	CASSLGGQGANYGYTF	TGTGCCAGCAGCTTAGGGGGACAGGGAGCTAACTATGGCTACACCTTC
TRBV10-3	TRBJ1-5	TRBD1	NA	CAIGQGNQPQHF	TGTGCCATCGGACAGGGAAATCAGCCCCAGCATTTT
TRBV6-6	TRBJ2-7	NA	NA	CASSYSAGSSYEQYF	TGTGCCAGCAGTTACTCGGCAGGGTCCTCCTACGAGCAGTACTTC
TRBV4-1	TRBJ2-1	TRBD2	NA	CASSQDYPSGTEQFF	TGCGCCAGCAGCCAAGATTACCCTAGCGGGACCGAGCAGTTCTTC
TRBV9	TRBJ1-2	TRBD1	NA	CASSAGTGRNYGYTF	TGTGCCAGCAGCGCCGGGACAGGGAGGAACTATGGCTACACCTTC
TRBV5-1	TRBJ1-2	NA	once	CASSLDGVSRGSYEGYTF	TGCGCCAGCAGCTTGGATGGGGTCTCGAGAGGGTCGTATGAGGGCTACACCTTC
TRBV29-1	TRBJ1-4	TRBD1	NA	CSVAADRGFEKLFF	TGCAGCGTTGCCGCAGACAGGGGGTTTGAAAAACTGTTTTTT
TRBV6-5	TRBJ2-5	NA	NA	CASSYSAGRETQYF	TGTGCCAGCAGTTACAGTGCAGGGCGGGAGACCCAGTACTTC
TRBV5-1	TRBJ2-5	TRBD2	once	CASSSSGGTQETQYF	TGCGCCAGCAGCTCTAGCGGGGGGACCCAAGAGACCCAGTACTTC
TRBV25-1	TRBJ2-5	TRBD2	NA	CASVRTSGGADETQYF	TGTGCCAGCGTACGGACTAGCGGGGGGGCGGATGAGACCCAGTACTTC
TRBV2	TRBJ1-5	NA	few	CASNEGARGQPQHF	TGTGCCAGCAACGAAGGGGCGCGTGGTCAGCCCCAGCATTTT
TRBV2	TRBJ1-6	TRBD1	NA	CASSTVPGQGANSPLHF	TGTGCCAGCAGTACCGTCCCGGGACAGGGGGCGAATTCACCCCTCCACTTT
TRBV5-4	TRBJ1-1	NA	few	CASSPSKTEAFF	TGTGCCAGCAGCCCCAGTAAGACTGAAGCTTTCTTT
TRBV11-1	TRBJ2-1	TRBD2	NA	CASSRTSGGALEQFF	TGTGCCAGCAGCCGGACTAGCGGGGGGGCATTGGAGCAGTTCTTC
TRBV5-1	TRBJ2-3	NA	NA	CASSLSVGGVRTDTQYF	TGCGCCAGCAGCTTATCAGTAGGGGGGGTCCGCACAGATACGCAGTATTTT
TRBV6-4	TRBJ2-7	TRBD2	NA	CASSELAGEPYEQYF	TGTGCCAGCAGTGAACTAGCGGGGGAACCCTACGAGCAGTACTTC
TRBV6-5	TRBJ2-2	TRBD2	NA	CASTGLAGGPGELFF	TGTGCCAGCACAGGACTAGCGGGGGGGCCCGGGGAGCTGTTTTTT
TRBV7-8	TRBJ2-5	TRBD2	NA	CASSQRRGSGVIETQYF	TGTGCCAGCAGCCAACGTCGGGGTAGCGGGGTAATTGAGACCCAGTACTTC
TRBV2	TRBJ1-5	TRBD1	NA	CASRRQGRQPQHF	TGTGCCAGCAGGAGACAGGGACGGCAGCCCCAGCATTTT
TRBV30	TRBJ2-7	TRBD2	NA	CAWSVGLAGGGHEQYF	TGTGCCTGGAGTGTAGGGCTAGCGGGGGGAGGCCACGAGCAGTACTTC
TRBV6-5	TRBJ1-1	NA	NA	CASTGPWGGTEAFF	TGTGCCAGCACCGGACCCTGGGGGGGCACTGAAGCTTTCTTT
TRBV19	TRBJ1-2	TRBD1	few	CASSRRQGANYGYTF	TGTGCCAGTAGTCGGAGACAGGGGGCTAACTATGGCTACACCTTC
TRBV6-5	TRBJ2-1	NA	NA	CASRHRGQYNEQFF	TGTGCCAGCAGACATCGAGGACAGTACAATGAGCAGTTCTTC
TRBV30	TRBJ2-7	NA	NA	CASFTGLSSYEQYF	TGTGCCTCCTTTACAGGACTAAGCTCCTACGAGCAGTACTTC
TRBV11-2	TRBJ2-5	NA	NA	CASRSVRGKETQYF	TGTGCCAGCAGATCTGTCCGGGGGAAAGAGACCCAGTACTTC
TRBV7-9	TRBJ2-5	NA	NA	CASSRRAGIEETQYF	TGTGCCAGCAGCCGGAGGGCGGGGATTGAAGAGACCCAGTACTTC
TRBV7-9	TRBJ2-7	TRBD1	NA	CASSFGQGRFEQYF	TGTGCCAGCAGCTTCGGACAGGGACGATTCGAGCAGTACTTC